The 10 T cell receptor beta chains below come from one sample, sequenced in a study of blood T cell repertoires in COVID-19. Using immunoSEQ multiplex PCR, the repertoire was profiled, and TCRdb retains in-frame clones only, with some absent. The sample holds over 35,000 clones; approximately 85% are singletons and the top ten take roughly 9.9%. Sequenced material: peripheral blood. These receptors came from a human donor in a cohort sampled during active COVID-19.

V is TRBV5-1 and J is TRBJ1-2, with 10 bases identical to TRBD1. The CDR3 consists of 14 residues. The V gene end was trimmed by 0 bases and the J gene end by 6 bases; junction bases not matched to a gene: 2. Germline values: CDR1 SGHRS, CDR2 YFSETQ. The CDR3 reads CASSLAGTGDGYTF. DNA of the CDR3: TGCGCCAGCAGCTTGGCCGGGACAGGGGATGGCTACACCTTC.

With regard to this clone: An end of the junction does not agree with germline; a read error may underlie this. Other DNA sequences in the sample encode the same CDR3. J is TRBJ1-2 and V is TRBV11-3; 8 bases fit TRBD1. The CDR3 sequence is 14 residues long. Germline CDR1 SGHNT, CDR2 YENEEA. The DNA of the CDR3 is TGTGCTAGCAGCTTAGGACAGGGAGGAGATGGCTACACCTTC. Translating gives CASSLGQGGDGYTF. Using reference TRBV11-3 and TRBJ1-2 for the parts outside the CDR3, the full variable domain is EAGVVQSPRYKIIEKKQPVAFWCNPISGHNTLYWYLQNLGQGPELLIRYENEEAVDDSQLPKDRFSAERLKGVDSTLKIQPAELGDSAVYLCASSLGQGGDGYTFGSGTRLTVV.

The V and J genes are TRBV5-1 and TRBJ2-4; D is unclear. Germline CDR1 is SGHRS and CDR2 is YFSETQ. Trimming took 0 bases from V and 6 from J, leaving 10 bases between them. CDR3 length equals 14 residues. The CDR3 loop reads CASSLESTGNIQYF. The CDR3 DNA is TGCGCCAGCAGCTTGGAGTCTACGGGAAACATTCAGTACTTC.

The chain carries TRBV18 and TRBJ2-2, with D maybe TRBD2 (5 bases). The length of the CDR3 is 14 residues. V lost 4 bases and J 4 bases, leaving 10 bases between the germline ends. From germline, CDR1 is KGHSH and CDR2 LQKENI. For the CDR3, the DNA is TGTGCCAGCTCACTCGAGGGAATCACCGGGGAGCTGTTTTTT. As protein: CASSLEGITGELFF.

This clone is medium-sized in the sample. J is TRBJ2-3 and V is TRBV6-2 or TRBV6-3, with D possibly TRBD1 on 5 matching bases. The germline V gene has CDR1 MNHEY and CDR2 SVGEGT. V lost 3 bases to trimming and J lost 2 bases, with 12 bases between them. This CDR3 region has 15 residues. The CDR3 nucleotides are TGTGCCAGCAGTTATCAGGGCCCTCCCACAGATACGCAGTATTTT. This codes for CASSYQGPPTDTQYF.

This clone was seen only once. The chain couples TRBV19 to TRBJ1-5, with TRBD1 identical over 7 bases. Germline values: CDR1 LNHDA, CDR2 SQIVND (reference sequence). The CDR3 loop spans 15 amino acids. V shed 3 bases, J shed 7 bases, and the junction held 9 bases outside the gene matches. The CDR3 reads CASSIVQGNGQPQHF. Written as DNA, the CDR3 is TGTGCCAGTAGTATCGTACAGGGGAATGGACAGCCCCAGCATTTT.

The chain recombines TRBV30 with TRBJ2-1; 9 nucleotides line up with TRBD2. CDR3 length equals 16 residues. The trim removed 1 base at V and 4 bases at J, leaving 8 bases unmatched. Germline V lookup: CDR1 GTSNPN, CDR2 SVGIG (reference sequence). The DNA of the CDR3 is TGTGCCTGGAGTGCTAAGAGCGGGAGGTCTTACAATGAGCAGTTCTTC. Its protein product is CAWSAKSGRSYNEQFF. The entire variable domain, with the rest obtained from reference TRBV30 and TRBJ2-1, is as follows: SQTIHQWPATLVQPVGSPLSLECTVEGTSNPNLYWYRQAAGRGLQLLFYSVGIGQISSEVPQNLSASRPQDRQFILSSKKLLLSDSGFYLCAWSAKSGRSYNEQFFGPGTRLTVL.

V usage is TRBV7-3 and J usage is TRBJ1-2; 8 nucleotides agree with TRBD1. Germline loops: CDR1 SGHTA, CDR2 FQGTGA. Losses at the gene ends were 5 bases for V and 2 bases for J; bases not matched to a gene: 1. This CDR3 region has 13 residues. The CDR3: CASSRTGNYGYTF. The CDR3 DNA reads TGTGCCAGCAGCCGGACAGGGAACTATGGCTACACCTTC. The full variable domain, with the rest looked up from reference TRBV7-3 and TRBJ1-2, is GAGVSQTPSNKVTEKGKYVELRCDPISGHTALYWYRQSLGQGPEFLIYFQGTGAADDSGLPNDRFFAVRPEGSVSTLKIQRTERGDSAVYLCASSRTGNYGYTFGSGTRLTVV.

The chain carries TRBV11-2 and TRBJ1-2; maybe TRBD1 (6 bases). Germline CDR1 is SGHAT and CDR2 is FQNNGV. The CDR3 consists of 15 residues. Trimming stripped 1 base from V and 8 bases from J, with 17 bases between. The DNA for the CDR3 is TGTGCCAGCAGCTTAGGAGGCGGGGGCGGCGAGGGCTACACCTTC. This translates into CASSLGGGGGEGYTF.

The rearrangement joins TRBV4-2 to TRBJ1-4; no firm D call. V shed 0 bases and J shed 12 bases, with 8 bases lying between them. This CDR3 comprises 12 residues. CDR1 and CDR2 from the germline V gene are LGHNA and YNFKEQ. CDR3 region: CASSQEQAQLFF. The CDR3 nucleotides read TGTGCCAGCAGCCAAGAGCAGGCCCAACTGTTTTTT.